This TCR beta chain was captured in a study of blood T cell repertoires in COVID-19. Across the study: The United States, Italy and Spain provided the acute and convalescent COVID-19 samples. In each case, the material was cDNA or gDNA derived from T cells, B-cell-depleted T cells, or PBMCs.

Study processing details: Researchers report that nucleated cell counts were estimated from reference gene primer amplification. TCRdb's copy holds only in-frame clones and misses some; the assay was immunoSEQ multiplex PCR. For V, J and clone size, that table is used; D and trimming come from the DNA. The sample consists of more than 150,000 clones, roughly 82% of them appearing once. This CDR3 spans 13 amino acids. Germline CDR1 reads LNHDA; CDR2 reads SQIVND (reference sequence). V was cut by 6 bases and J by 4 bases, with 10 bases left in between. This TCR was recovered from a woman in her fifties or sixties with acute or convalescent COVID-19. Sequencing was performed on peripheral blood. The chain couples TRBV19 to TRBJ2-1, with TRBD1 as a possible D gene (5 bases). CDR3 sequence (DNA): TGTGCCAGTAGGGCTGACAGATACAATGAGCAGTTCTTC. Translating gives CASRADRYNEQFF.